The text below deals with one TCR beta chain. Its cognate antigen has yet to be identified. No base quality values were provided; no much bigger clone lies one nucleotide off. This sample is drawn from a study of T-cell reconstitution after alpha-beta-depleted transplantation in children (dated by TCRdb to 2015 to 2016). As for the study more broadly: Using TCR repertoire profiling, the study followed T-cell immune reconstitution in a quantitative way in children after TCRalphabeta/CD19-depleted allogeneic hematopoietic cell transplantation.

Taken from the germline V gene, the CDR1 and CDR2 loops are MNHNS and SASEGT. Counted from cysteine to phenylalanine, this CDR3 has 16 amino acids. Left in the record is the CDR3 DNA by itself, 48 bases read in frame from the first base. The germline ends are 18 bases apart after V is trimmed by 7 bases and J by 2 bases. Libraries were prepared through PCR. Sequenced on an Illumina HiSeq 2500. To normalize quantification of the TCRbeta repertoire, the TCR libraries were built with molecular barcoding that relied on unique molecular identifiers. TCRdb ran its own pipeline on the public reads, namely fastp trimming at Q25 and MiXCR clone calling, and kept in-frame beta chains. Rows matching on CDR3 protein sequence are summarized as one entry with the most common DNA and genes. The sample has hundreds of thousands of distinct CDR3 sequences on record, around 19% of them singletons. The ten largest clones take up approximately 3% of the sample.

Sequences were derived from PBMCs from the stem cell graft donor, sampled from the stem cell graft. The receptor chain draws on TRBV6-1 and TRBJ2-1, with TRBD1 tentatively as D gene (5 bases match). The TCR sequence derives from a human donor who donated a stem cell graft to a child with acute lymphoblastic leukemia. Here is the DNA: TGTGCCAGCAATAGGGGTGGAGCACAAACCTACAATGAGCAGTTCTTC. It specifies CASNRGGAQTYNEQFF.